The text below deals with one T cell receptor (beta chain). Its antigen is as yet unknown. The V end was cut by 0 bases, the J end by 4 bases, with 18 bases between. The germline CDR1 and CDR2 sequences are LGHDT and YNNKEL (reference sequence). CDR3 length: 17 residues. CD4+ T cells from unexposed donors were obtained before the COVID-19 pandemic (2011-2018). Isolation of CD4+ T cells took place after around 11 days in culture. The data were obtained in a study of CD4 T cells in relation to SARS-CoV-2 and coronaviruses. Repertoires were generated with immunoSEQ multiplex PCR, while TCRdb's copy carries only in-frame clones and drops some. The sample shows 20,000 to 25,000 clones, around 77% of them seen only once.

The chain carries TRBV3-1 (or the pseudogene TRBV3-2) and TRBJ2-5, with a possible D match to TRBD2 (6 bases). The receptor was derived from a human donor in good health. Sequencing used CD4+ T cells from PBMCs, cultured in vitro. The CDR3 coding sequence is TGTGCCAGCAGCCAAGATCTTTGGAACGGGGGTATAGAGACCCAGTACTTC. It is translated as CASSQDLWNGGIETQYF.